The source of this T cell receptor beta chain is a study of CD8 T cells in ankylosing spondylitis. Regarding the study as a whole: CD8+ by phenotype, disease-linked clones were relatively rare in peripheral blood. Certain motif variants had earlier appeared in reactive arthritis synovial fluid and blood. The clones that were linked to disease were reported to be significantly enriched in matched synovial fluid samples from ankylosing spondylitis patients.

Quantitative 5'-RACE with molecular barcodes generated TCR beta libraries. One entry per CDR3 protein results from TCRdb running MiXCR on the 5' RACE reads. Of hundreds of thousands of distinct CDR3 sequences listed, 20% to 25% are singletons. Concerning this clonotype: What it binds is not known.

The receptor's source is a male donor with ankylosing spondylitis or in good health (not recorded which). The sequencing sample was made of blood, either unsorted or a sorted T cell fraction (not recorded which).

Here the CDR3 reads CASSPGPGGLNTEAFF. CDR3 DNA sequence: TGTGCCAGCAGCCCCGGCCCGGGGGGCTTGAACACTGAAGCTTTCTTT. The chain is built from TRBV11-2 and TRBJ1-1, with a possible D match to TRBD1 (6 bases). This CDR3 spans 16 amino acids. V was clipped by 5 bases and J by 0 bases, with 16 bases between them. Germline values: CDR1 SGHAT, CDR2 FQNNGV.